The 29 T cell receptor beta chains reported below all come from one sample, sequenced in a study of T cells in Graves' hyperthyroidism and ophthalmopathy. Amplified TCR beta CDR3 regions came from RNA transcripts. TCR CDR3 underwent first-round RT-PCR with the HTBI primer set. TCRdb reprocessed the multiplex PCR reads via MiXCR and lists one record per CDR3 protein. The sample records fewer than 250,000 distinct CDR3 sequences, about a sixth being singletons. The sequenced sample was blood. These TCRs come from a woman aged 18 to 35 with Graves' ophthalmopathy.

Ten or more counts support this clonotype. The chain links TRBV6-6 to TRBJ1-2; 10 bases line up with TRBD1. V lost 0 bases to trimming and J lost 4 bases; unmatched junction nucleotides: 5. This CDR3 spans 16 amino acids. Germline V gives CDR1 MNHNY, CDR2 SVGAGI (reference sequence). The CDR3 reads CASSYSGTGAGYGYTF. CDR3 DNA sequence: TGTGCCAGCAGTTACTCTGGGACAGGGGCCGGCTATGGCTACACCTTC.

This clonotype appeared a few times. V is TRBV14 and J is TRBJ2-2; D may be TRBD1 or TRBD2 (5 bases each). Germline-derived CDR1 and CDR2 are SGHDN and FVKESK. This CDR3 is built from 14 residues. V gave up 6 bases and J gave up 0 bases, with 8 bases separating them. The CDR3 nucleotides read TGTGCCAGCAGGGGGACCGCGAACACCGGGGAGCTGTTTTTT. Protein: CASRGTANTGELFF.

This clonotype was recorded at least ten times. CDR3 nucleotide sequence: TGTGCCAGCAGCTTCGCGGGTTTGGAGACCCAGTACTTC. The encoded protein is CASSFAGLETQYF. The rearrangement links TRBV7-3 to TRBJ2-5, with D maybe TRBD2 (5 bases). Trimming stripped 3 bases from V and 5 bases from J, with 10 bases between. The CDR3 loop spans 13 amino acids. From germline, CDR1 is SGHTA and CDR2 FQGTGA.

This clonotype has more than one count but fewer than ten. The rearrangement uses TRBV28 and TRBJ2-7; 13 nucleotides match TRBD2. After removal of 7 bases from V and 3 bases from J, the junction contained 15 bases not matched to a gene. The CDR3 runs to 18 residues. Germline V CDR1 and CDR2: MDHEN, SYDVKM. The CDR3 loop is CASNPTVRTSGSFYEQYF. The DNA of the CDR3 is TGTGCCAGCAACCCAACGGTGAGGACTAGCGGGAGTTTCTACGAGCAGTACTTC.

The rearrangement links TRBV11-3 to TRBJ2-5; 12 bases map to TRBD2. The CDR3 consists of 17 residues. The junction had 7 bases not matched to a gene; V was cut back by 5 bases and J by 0 bases. Per the germline V gene, CDR1 is SGHNT and CDR2 is YENEEA. The CDR3 reads CASSPGWTSGDQETQYF. The CDR3 coding sequence is TGTGCCAGCAGCCCGGGGTGGACTAGCGGGGACCAAGAGACCCAGTACTTC.

This clonotype was counted ten times or more. The V and J genes are TRBV12-3 or TRBV12-4 and TRBJ1-2; no definite D call. The CDR3 sequence is 14 residues long. Trimming pared 3 bases from V and 0 bases from J, leaving 8 bases between. The CDR3 sequence is CASSFEEANYGYTF. CDR3 nucleotide sequence: TGTGCCAGCAGTTTTGAGGAAGCTAACTATGGCTACACCTTC.

This clonotype was observed many times. V is TRBV9 and J is TRBJ1-1, with TRBD1 identical over 7 bases. The CDR3 spans 15 residues. Germline V lookup: CDR1 SGDLS, CDR2 YYNGEE. V lost 1 base and J lost 1; bases outside the gene matches: 4. The CDR3: CASSVNRDRNTEAFF. As DNA, the CDR3 is TGTGCCAGCAGCGTAAACAGGGACAGGAACACTGAAGCTTTCTTT. The full variable domain, rest sourced from reference TRBV9 and TRBJ1-1, is DSGVTQTPKHLITATGQRVTLRCSPRSGDLSVYWYQQSLDQGLQFLIQYYNGEERAKGNILERFSAQQFPDLHSELNLSSLELGDSALYFCASSVNRDRNTEAFFGQGTRLTVV.

The table lists this clonotype with many counts. J is TRBJ1-5 and V is TRBV3-1; 7 bases align to TRBD1. Germline V gene lookup returns CDR1 LGHDT and CDR2 YNNKEL (reference sequence). This CDR3 spans 15 amino acids. Trimming removed 1 base from V and 4 bases from J; junction bases left unmatched: 4. The CDR3 loop is CASSQGQGRNQPQHF. CDR3 nucleotides: TGTGCCAGCAGCCAAGGACAGGGCCGGAATCAGCCCCAGCATTTT.

The chain recombines TRBV28 with TRBJ2-1; TRBD2 agrees at 12 bases. With V trimmed by 7 bases and J by 8 bases, 15 bases remained unmatched. Germline CDR1 and CDR2: MDHEN and SYDVKM. The CDR3 loop spans 17 amino acids. The CDR3 region is CASTTSTSGSRVDEQFF. DNA for the CDR3: TGTGCCAGCACTACATCGACTAGCGGGAGTAGGGTGGATGAGCAGTTCTTC. Using reference TRBV28 and TRBJ2-1 for the parts outside the CDR3, the full variable domain is DVKVTQSSRYLVKRTGEKVFLECVQDMDHENMFWYRQDPGLGLRLIYFSYDVKMKEKGDIPEGYSVSREKKERFSLILESASTNQTSMYLCASTTSTSGSRVDEQFFGPGTRLTVL.

This clonotype came up many times. This chain connects TRBV7-2 to TRBJ1-3; possibly TRBD1 for D (6 bases). V dropped 1 base and J dropped 3 bases, with 10 bases sitting between them. The CDR3 totals 15 residues. CDR1 is SGHTA, CDR2 FQGNSA, per germline. CDR3 nucleotide sequence: TGTGCCAGCAGCTTAGATCGCAGGGGTGGAAACACCATATATTTT. This sequence encodes CASSLDRRGGNTIYF.

The chain has TRBV11-2 and TRBJ2-1; D perhaps matches TRBD2 (5 bases). Trimming stripped 1 base from V and 1 base from J, with 14 bases between. Germline V gene lookup returns CDR1 SGHAT and CDR2 FQNNGV. The CDR3 sequence is 17 residues long. CDR3 sequence reads: CASSLGPSGRSYNEQFF. The CDR3 DNA sequence: TGTGCCAGCAGCTTAGGCCCTTCGGGAAGGTCCTACAATGAGCAGTTCTTC.

This clonotype was picked up a small number of times. The chain links TRBV4-2 to TRBJ1-2; possibly TRBD1 for D (5 bases). The CDR3 runs 16 residues. V lost 1 base, J lost 4 bases, and 16 bases lay in between. The germline gives CDR1 LGHNA, CDR2 YNFKEQ. The CDR3 here is CASSQGAQGMIYGYTF. The DNA of the CDR3 is TGTGCCAGCAGCCAAGGGGCCCAGGGAATGATCTATGGCTACACCTTC.

This clonotype has a handful of counts. In nucleotides, the CDR3 is TGTGCCAGTAGTTCACCGGGACAGGGACCGGTCTCGCATGGCTACACCTTC. Its protein product is CASSSPGQGPVSHGYTF. The chain recombines TRBV19 with TRBJ1-2, with 9 bases aligning to TRBD1. CDR1 LNHDA and CDR2 SQIVND come from the germline V gene (reference sequence). V shed 5 bases, J shed 6 bases, and the junction held 16 bases outside the gene matches. The length of the CDR3 is 17 residues.

Only a few counts were recorded for this clonotype. This chain links TRBV10-2 with TRBJ2-1; the match to TRBD1 covers 7 bases. The V segment lost 2 bases and the J segment 2 bases; nucleotides outside the gene matches: 3. The CDR3 loop spans 15 amino acids. Germline CDR1 reads WSHSY; CDR2 reads SAAADI. This CDR3 reads CASSERQGPYNEQFF. CDR3 coding DNA: TGCGCCAGCAGTGAGAGACAGGGACCCTACAATGAGCAGTTCTTC.

The gene calls are TRBV19 and TRBJ1-2; D gene unclear. The length of the CDR3 is 12 residues. V was shortened by 3 bases and J by 7 bases, with 9 bases between the two germline ends. Germline V lookup: CDR1 LNHDA, CDR2 SQIVND (reference sequence). CDR3: CASSISYVGYTF. The CDR3 nucleotides are TGTGCCAGTAGTATCAGTTATGTTGGCTACACCTTC. Using reference TRBV19 and TRBJ1-2 for the parts outside the CDR3, the full variable domain is DGGITQSPKYLFRKEGQNVTLSCEQNLNHDAMYWYRQDPGQGLRLIYYSQIVNDFQKGDIAEGYSVSREKKESFPLTVTSAQKNPTAFYLCASSISYVGYTFGSGTRLTVV.

The chain carries TRBV24-1 and TRBJ2-5, with D perhaps matching TRBD1 (6 bases). CDR1 KGHDR and CDR2 SFDVKD come from the germline V gene. Trimming removed 12 bases at V and 5 bases at J, with 12 bases between. The CDR3 contains 11 residues. CDR3 amino acids: CAAQGFETQYF. The CDR3 DNA is TGTGCCGCACAGGGTTTTGAGACCCAGTACTTC.

The chain links TRBV28 to TRBJ1-5; 8 nucleotides line up with TRBD1. This CDR3 is built from 18 residues. V dropped 4 bases and J dropped 2; count of bases not matched to a gene: 13. Germline CDR1 is MDHEN and CDR2 is SYDVKM. CDR3 coding DNA: TGTGCCAGCAGTTCTCTCGGGTCAGGGGGCTCGGGCAATCAGCCCCAGCATTTT. Amino acids: CASSSLGSGGSGNQPQHF.

V usage is TRBV20-1 and J usage is TRBJ2-7; the match to TRBD2 covers 10 bases. The V gene end was trimmed by 0 bases and the J gene end by 3 bases; junction bases not matched to a gene: 2. This CDR3 is built from 14 residues. Germline assignment: CDR1 DFQATT and CDR2 SNEGSKA (reference sequence). Written as DNA, the CDR3 is TGCAGTGCTAGAGATCTAGCGGGGGACTACGAGCAGTACTTC. Translated: CSARDLAGDYEQYF.

This clonotype was observed a few times. This may stem from a read error, because a much larger clone lies one nucleotide away. The chain combines TRBV7-3 with TRBJ2-1, with TRBD2 matching over 8 bases. Germline CDR1 reads SGHTA; CDR2 reads FQGTGA. This CDR3 contains 16 residues. V was pared by 5 bases and J by 7 bases, with 13 bases of the junction left unmatched. CDR3 DNA sequence: TGTGCCAGCAGCGCACTCGGGACTAGTAATTGGAATGAGCAGTTCTTC. Its translation: CASSALGTSNWNEQFF.

This clonotype has at least ten counts. The chain carries TRBV9 and TRBJ2-1, with 8 bases that match TRBD1. V shed 2 bases, J shed 9 bases, and the junction held 13 bases outside the gene matches. Germline lookup yields CDR1 SGDLS and CDR2 YYNGEE. The CDR3 has 16 amino acids. CDR3 sequence: CASSVPGGEGMGEQFF. The DNA for the CDR3 is TGTGCCAGCAGCGTTCCAGGGGGCGAGGGGATGGGTGAGCAGTTCTTC. Filled out from reference TRBV9 and TRBJ2-1, the complete variable domain reads DSGVTQTPKHLITATGQRVTLRCSPRSGDLSVYWYQQSLDQGLQFLIQYYNGEERAKGNILERFSAQQFPDLHSELNLSSLELGDSALYFCASSVPGGEGMGEQFFGPGTRLTVL.

This clonotype has just a few counts. A junction boundary mismatches the germline segment, possibly from a read error. The chain carries TRBV2 and TRBJ2-6; possibly TRBD1 or TRBD2 for D (5 bases each). The CDR3 is 16 residues long. CDR1 and CDR2 from the germline V gene are SNHLY and FYNNEI. The CDR3 region has the DNA TGTGCCAGCCTCGGACCGGACTCATCTGGGGCCAACGTCCTGGCTTTC. The encoded protein is CASLGPDSSGANVLAF. The full variable domain, with the rest looked up from reference TRBV2 and TRBJ2-6, is EPEVTQTPSHQVTQMGQEVILRCVPISNHLYFYWYRQILGQKVEFLVSFYNNEISEKSEIFDDQFSVERPDGSNFTLKIRSTKLEDSAMYFCASLGPDSSGANVLAFGAGSRLTVL.

This clonotype was picked up many times. V is TRBV11-2 and J is TRBJ2-3; TRBD2 matches at 15 bases. V lost 5 bases, J lost 0 bases, and 21 bases stayed unmatched. Per germline, CDR1 SGHAT and CDR2 FQNNGV. This CDR3 comprises 23 residues. The CDR3, as DNA: TGTGCCAGCAGCCCTCGGACTAGCGGGGGGGCTTCTCGACAGGACGATAGCACAGATACGCAGTATTTT. Protein product: CASSPRTSGGASRQDDSTDTQYF.

This clonotype was detected once. The J gene is TRBJ2-3, the V gene TRBV2; 16 positions match TRBD2. CDR3 size: 16 residues. The V gene's germline CDR1 is SNHLY and CDR2 FYNNEI. Germline trimming cut 6 bases from V and 4 bases from J; bases unmatched to any gene: 4. This CDR3 is CASRSGTSGRADTQYF. The CDR3 nucleotides read TGTGCCAGCAGGTCCGGGACTAGCGGGAGGGCAGATACGCAGTATTTT.

The genes are TRBV5-1 and TRBJ2-5, with 8 bases fitting TRBD1. From germline, CDR1 is SGHRS and CDR2 YFSETQ. Losses at the gene ends were 1 base for V and 3 bases for J; bases not matched to a gene: 2. The CDR3 runs to 14 residues. CDR3 amino acids: CASSLLQGEETQYF. The DNA for the CDR3 is TGCGCCAGCAGCTTGTTACAGGGGGAAGAGACCCAGTACTTC. Full variable domain (rest looked up from reference TRBV5-1 and TRBJ2-5): KAGVTQTPRYLIKTRGQQVTLSCSPISGHRSVSWYQQTPGQGLQFLFEYFSETQRNKGNFPGRFSGRQFSNSRSEMNVSTLELGDSALYLCASSLLQGEETQYFGPGTRLLVL.

This clonotype showed up many times. The chain has TRBV9 and TRBJ2-7; maybe TRBD2 (5 bases). Deletions cut 0 bases from V and 7 bases from J, with 14 bases between. Germline values: CDR1 SGDLS, CDR2 YYNGEE. The CDR3 loop spans 14 amino acids. The CDR3 protein is CASSVVPNTGEQYF. For the CDR3, the DNA is TGTGCCAGCAGCGTAGTCCCTAACACGGGGGAGCAGTACTTC.

This clonotype occurred many times. The chain links TRBV9 to TRBJ2-7; D unclear. The ends were cut back, 0 bases at V and 3 bases at J, with 7 bases in the middle. Germline V gene data show CDR1 as SGDLS and CDR2 as YYNGEE. CDR3 length equals 13 residues. The CDR3 loop is CASSVENGYEQYF. The CDR3 coding sequence is TGTGCCAGCAGCGTAGAGAACGGCTACGAGCAGTACTTC.

This clonotype was recorded a few times. The rearrangement links TRBV4-1 to TRBJ1-6; the match to TRBD1 covers 7 bases. Germline CDR1 reads MGHRA; CDR2 reads YSYEKL. V lost 1 base to trimming and J lost 9 bases; unmatched junction nucleotides: 6. The CDR3 totals 15 residues. The CDR3 nucleotides are TGCGCCAGCAGCCAAGGACAGGGAGGGGGTTCACCCCTCCACTTT. This codes for CASSQGQGGGSPLHF.

The table lists this clonotype with many counts. V usage is TRBV27 and J usage is TRBJ1-5; the match to TRBD1 covers 8 bases. This CDR3 comprises 14 residues. The J segment lost 4 bases and the V segment lost 4 bases, leaving 3 bases of the junction unmatched. CDR1 and CDR2 (germline): MNHEY, SMNVEV (reference sequence). This chain's CDR3 is CASSSTGANQPQHF. The CDR3 DNA follows: TGTGCCAGCAGTTCGACAGGGGCGAATCAGCCCCAGCATTTT.

At least ten counts were recorded for this clonotype. The CDR3 DNA reads TGTGCCAGCAGCTTAGCGTACGGGGAGGGATATTCACCCCTCCACTTT. Its translation: CASSLAYGEGYSPLHF. V is TRBV7-9 and J is TRBJ1-6; D is unclear. The CDR3 spans 16 residues. Germline V lookup: CDR1 SEHNR, CDR2 FQNEAQ (reference sequence). V was trimmed by 0 bases and J by 8 bases, leaving 14 bases between them.